Here is one T cell receptor beta chain with its context. Researchers made TCR beta libraries by using iRepertoire HTBI primers and running Arm-PCR on CDR3 regions. Via MiXCR, TCRdb re-called the multiplex PCR reads, giving one row per CDR3 protein. Of about 560,000 distinct CDR3 sequences in the sample, about 16% were seen once. The data are from a study of regulatory T cells in long-lasting Graves disease. Study-level information: Antithyroid drug intake by newly diagnosed Graves' patients had lasted under 3 months.

Time point: newly diagnosed GD, antithyroid drugs for less than 3 months. The authors made the TCR library using RNA they extracted from PBMCs. The V gene's germline CDR1 is SQVTM and CDR2 ANQGSEA. The CDR3 contains 13 residues. The V gene end was trimmed by 4 bases and the J gene end by 7 bases; junction bases not matched to a gene: 6. These data were also reused for a study on T cells in Graves' hyperthyroidism and ophthalmopathy. Per that paper: First-round RT-PCR targeting the TCR CDR3 was performed with the HTBI primer set.

The chain is built from TRBV29-1 and TRBJ1-4; 7 bases align to TRBD1. Sequencing was performed on peripheral blood mononuclear cells (PBMCs), taken at new diagnosis, from a patient treated with antithyroid drugs. The TCR originated in a man younger than 35 with Graves disease. This CDR3 is CSVAGPGGEKLFF. The CDR3 DNA reads as TGCAGCGTTGCCGGGCCAGGGGGTGAAAAACTGTTTTTT. The entire variable domain, with the rest obtained from reference TRBV29-1 and TRBJ1-4, is as follows: SAVISQKPSRDICQRGTSLTIQCQVDSQVTMMFWYRQQPGQSLTLIATANQGSEATYESGFVIDKFPISRPNLTFSTLTVSNMSPEDSSIYLCSVAGPGGEKLFFGSGTQLSVL.